Below, 11 T cell receptor beta chains from the same sample are listed, as sequenced in a study of cytomegalovirus exposure and HLA in healthy donors. Using immunoSEQ multiplex PCR, the repertoire was profiled, and TCRdb retains in-frame clones only, with some absent. The sample lists over 200,000 clones, 70% to 90% seen once, with around 5.6% in the top ten. Source material: PBMCs. The receptors were gathered from a woman aged 18-29 years in good health and CMV-seronegative.

J is TRBJ1-5 and V is TRBV28; 7 bases are shared with TRBD1. Germline assignment: CDR1 MDHEN and CDR2 SYDVKM. The CDR3 is 16 residues long. Germline trimming cut 6 bases from V and 1 base from J; bases unmatched to any gene: 9. The CDR3 protein is CASSLFPQGSNQPQHF. CDR3 nucleotide sequence: TGTGCCAGCAGCCTTTTCCCACAGGGGAGCAATCAGCCCCAGCATTTT.

This chain links TRBV7-6 with TRBJ1-2; 8 bases agree with TRBD1. The CDR3 consists of 15 residues. V shed 0 bases and J 5 bases; nucleotides not matched to a gene: 5. Per germline, CDR1 SGHVS and CDR2 FNYEAQ. The CDR3, as DNA: TGTGCCAGCAGCTTAGCGCAGGGGGCGAGTTATGGCTACACCTTC. This gives the protein CASSLAQGASYGYTF.

This chain connects TRBV9 to TRBJ1-2; D gene unclear. Per the germline V gene, CDR1 is SGDLS and CDR2 is YYNGEE. The CDR3 is 13 residues long. The ends were cut back, 3 bases at V and 0 bases at J, with 6 bases in the middle. The CDR3 DNA reads TGTGCCAGCAGCGAGGGAACTAACTATGGCTACACCTTC. Its protein is CASSEGTNYGYTF.

The V gene is TRBV25-1, the J gene TRBJ2-1; D is uncertain. CDR3 length: 14 amino acids. Trimming removed 4 bases from V and 7 bases from J, with 14 bases in between. Germline loops: CDR1 MGHDK, CDR2 SYGVNS. CDR3 nucleotides: TGTGCCAGCAGTGCCCCGCTGCGAGGAAATGAGCAGTTCTTC. It translates to CASSAPLRGNEQFF.

The chain joins TRBV2 to TRBJ1-4, with 7 positions matching TRBD1. Looked up from germline, CDR1 is SNHLY and CDR2 is FYNNEI. This CDR3 is built from 16 residues. The J segment lost 4 bases and the V segment lost 9 bases, leaving 14 bases of the junction unmatched. The CDR3 bases are TGTGCCAGTTTAACCAATCGACAGGGCCTTAATGAAAAACTGTTTTTT. Translated, it gives CASLTNRQGLNEKLFF.

The chain is built from TRBV6-5 and TRBJ1-5; no clear D gene. CDR1 and CDR2 from the germline V gene are MNHEY and SVGAGI. The CDR3 loop spans 14 amino acids. The ends were cut back, 6 bases at V and 6 bases at J, with 15 bases in the middle. The CDR3 is CASSLVGVGQPQHF. The CDR3 nucleotides read TGTGCCAGCAGCCTCGTAGGAGTGGGTCAGCCCCAGCATTTT.

The V and J genes are TRBV6-1 and TRBJ2-1, with 10 bases identical to TRBD2. Germline assignment: CDR1 MNHNS and CDR2 SASEGT. The length of the CDR3 is 15 residues. Unmatched junction bases numbered 8, after V lost 5 bases and J lost 7 bases. Written as DNA, the CDR3 is TGTGCCAGCAGTAAAGTAGCGGGGGGTGGGAATGAGCAGTTCTTC. This encodes CASSKVAGGGNEQFF.

This clone has just a few counts. The rearrangement joins TRBV10-3 to TRBJ1-5, with D unclear. The CDR3 contains 13 residues. From germline, CDR1 is ENHRY and CDR2 SYGVKD. V was clipped by 0 bases and J by 7 bases, with 7 bases between them. The CDR3 here is CAISESLGQPQHF. DNA of the CDR3: TGTGCCATCAGTGAGTCGTTAGGCCAGCCCCAGCATTTT.

This clone was detected a few times. CDR3 in amino acids: CASSRDRDEKLFF. DNA for the CDR3: TGTGCCAGCAGCCGGGACAGGGATGAAAAACTGTTTTTT. This chain joins TRBV7-6 and TRBJ1-4; 9 bases match TRBD1. The J segment lost 6 bases and the V segment lost 5 bases, leaving 1 base of the junction unmatched. The CDR3 length is 13 residues. From germline, CDR1 is SGHVS and CDR2 FNYEAQ.

The CDR3 nucleotides are TGTGCCAGCAGCTTCCGGGACAGGGACCCCGTAGGCTACACCTTC. Translating it yields CASSFRDRDPVGYTF. This rearrangement joins TRBV5-5 to TRBJ1-2; the match to TRBD1 covers 9 bases. Germline values: CDR1 SGHKS, CDR2 YYEKEE (reference sequence). The CDR3 loop spans 15 amino acids. V lost 2 bases to trimming and J lost 8 bases; unmatched junction nucleotides: 10.

The rearrangement joins TRBV5-5 to TRBJ1-1; D is possibly TRBD1 (5 bases). Between the trimmed V and J ends, which lost 1 base and 1 base, there was a span of 8 bases. The CDR3 spans 14 residues. CDR1 and CDR2 (germline): SGHKS, YYEKEE (reference sequence). CDR3 nucleotides: TGTGCCAGCAGCTTGCCGGGGGGGAACACTGAAGCTTTCTTT. This encodes CASSLPGGNTEAFF.